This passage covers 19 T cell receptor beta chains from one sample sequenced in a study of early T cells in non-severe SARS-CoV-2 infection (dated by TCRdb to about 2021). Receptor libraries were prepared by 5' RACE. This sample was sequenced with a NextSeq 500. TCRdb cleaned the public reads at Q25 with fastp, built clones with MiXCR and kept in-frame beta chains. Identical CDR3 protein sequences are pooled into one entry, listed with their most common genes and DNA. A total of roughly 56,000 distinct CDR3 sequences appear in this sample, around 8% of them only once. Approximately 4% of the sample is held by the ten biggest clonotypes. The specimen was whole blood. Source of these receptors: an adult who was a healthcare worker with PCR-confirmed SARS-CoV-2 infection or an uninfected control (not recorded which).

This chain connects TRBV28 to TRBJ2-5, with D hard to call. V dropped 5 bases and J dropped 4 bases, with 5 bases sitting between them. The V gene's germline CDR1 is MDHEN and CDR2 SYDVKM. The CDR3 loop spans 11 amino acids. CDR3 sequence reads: CASSRSETQYF. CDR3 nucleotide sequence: TGTGCCAGCAGTAGATCAGAGACCCAGTACTTC.

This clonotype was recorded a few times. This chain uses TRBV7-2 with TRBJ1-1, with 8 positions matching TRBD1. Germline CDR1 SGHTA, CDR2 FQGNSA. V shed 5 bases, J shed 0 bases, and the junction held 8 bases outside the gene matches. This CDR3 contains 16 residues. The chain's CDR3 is CASSGGQGKMNTEAFF. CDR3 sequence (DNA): TGTGCCAGCAGCGGCGGACAGGGCAAGATGAACACTGAAGCTTTCTTT.

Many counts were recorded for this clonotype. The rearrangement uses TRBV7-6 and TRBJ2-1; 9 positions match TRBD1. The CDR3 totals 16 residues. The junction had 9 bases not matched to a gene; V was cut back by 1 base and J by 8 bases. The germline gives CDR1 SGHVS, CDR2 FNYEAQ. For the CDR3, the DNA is TGTGCCAGCAGCTTAGGGGTACAGGGGGCGTCCCATGAGCAGTTCTTC. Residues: CASSLGVQGASHEQFF.

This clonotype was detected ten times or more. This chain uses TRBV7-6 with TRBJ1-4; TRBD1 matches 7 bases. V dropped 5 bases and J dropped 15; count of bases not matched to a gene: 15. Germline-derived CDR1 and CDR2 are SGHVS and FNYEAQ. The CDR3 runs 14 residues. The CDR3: CASSLETGSKSLFF. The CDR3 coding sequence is TGTGCCAGCAGCCTCGAGACAGGGAGCAAAAGTTTGTTTTTT.

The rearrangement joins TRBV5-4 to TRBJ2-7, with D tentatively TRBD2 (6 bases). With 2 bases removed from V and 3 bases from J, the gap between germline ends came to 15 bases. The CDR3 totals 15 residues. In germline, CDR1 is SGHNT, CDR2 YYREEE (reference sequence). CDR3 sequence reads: CASSFGGGYFYEQYF. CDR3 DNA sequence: TGTGCCAGCAGCTTCGGTGGGGGGTACTTCTACGAGCAGTACTTC.

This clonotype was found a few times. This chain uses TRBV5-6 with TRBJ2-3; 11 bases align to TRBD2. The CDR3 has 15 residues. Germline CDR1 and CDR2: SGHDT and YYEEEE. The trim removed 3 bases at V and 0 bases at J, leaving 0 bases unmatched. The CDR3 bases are TGTGCCAGCAGCTCTAGCGGGGGGAGCACAGATACGCAGTATTTT. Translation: CASSSSGGSTDTQYF.

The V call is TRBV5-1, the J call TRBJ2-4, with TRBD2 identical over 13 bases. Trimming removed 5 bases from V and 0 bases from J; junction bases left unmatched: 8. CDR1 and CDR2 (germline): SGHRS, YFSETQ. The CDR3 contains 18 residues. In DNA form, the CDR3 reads TGCGCCAGCAGGACCGGGACTAGCGGGACACTAGCCAAAAACATTCAGTACTTC. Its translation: CASRTGTSGTLAKNIQYF.

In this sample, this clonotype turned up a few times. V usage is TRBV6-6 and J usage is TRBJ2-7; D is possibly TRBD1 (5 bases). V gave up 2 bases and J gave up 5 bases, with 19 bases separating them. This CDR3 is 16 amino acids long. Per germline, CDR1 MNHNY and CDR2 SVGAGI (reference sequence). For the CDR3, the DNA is TGTGCCAGCAGTTACCCCCCGGGCAGGGCGTGGAACGAGCAGTACTTC. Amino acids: CASSYPPGRAWNEQYF.

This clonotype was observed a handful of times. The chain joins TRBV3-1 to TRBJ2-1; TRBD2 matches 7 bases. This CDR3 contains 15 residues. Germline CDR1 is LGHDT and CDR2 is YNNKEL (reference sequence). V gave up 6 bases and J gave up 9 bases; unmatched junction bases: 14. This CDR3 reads CASSLVAGVVSEQFF. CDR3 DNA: TGTGCCAGCAGTTTGGTCGCGGGAGTAGTCAGTGAGCAGTTCTTC.

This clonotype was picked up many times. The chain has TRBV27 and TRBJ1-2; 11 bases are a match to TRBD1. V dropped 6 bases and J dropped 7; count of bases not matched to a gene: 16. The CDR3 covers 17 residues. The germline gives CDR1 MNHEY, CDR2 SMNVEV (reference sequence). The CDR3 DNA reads TGTGCCAGCAGCCCCGGGACAGGGGGGAGCAGGACCCTTGGCTACACCTTC. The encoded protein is CASSPGTGGSRTLGYTF.

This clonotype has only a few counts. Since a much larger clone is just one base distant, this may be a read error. CDR3 protein: CSAPRQGEEQYF. The CDR3 DNA reads as TGCAGTGCACCCCGGCAGGGAGAAGAGCAGTACTTC. The chain is built from TRBV20-1 and TRBJ2-7; D may match TRBD1 or TRBD2 (5 bases each). The CDR3 is made up of 12 amino acids. Germline V CDR1 and CDR2: DFQATT, SNEGSKA (reference sequence). V lost 6 bases, J lost 7 bases, and 16 bases lay in between.

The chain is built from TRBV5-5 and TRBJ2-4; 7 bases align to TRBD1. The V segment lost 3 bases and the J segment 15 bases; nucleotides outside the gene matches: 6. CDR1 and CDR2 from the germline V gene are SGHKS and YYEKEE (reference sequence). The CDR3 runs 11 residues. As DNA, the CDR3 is TGTGCCAGCAGCTGGGGGACAGCTTCGTACTTC. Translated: CASSWGTASYF.

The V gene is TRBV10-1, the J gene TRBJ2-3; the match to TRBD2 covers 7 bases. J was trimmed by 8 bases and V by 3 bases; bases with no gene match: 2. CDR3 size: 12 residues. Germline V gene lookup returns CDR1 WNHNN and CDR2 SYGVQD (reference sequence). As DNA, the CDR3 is TGCGCCAGCAGTGATTCTAGCGGTACGCAGTATTTT. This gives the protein CASSDSSGTQYF.

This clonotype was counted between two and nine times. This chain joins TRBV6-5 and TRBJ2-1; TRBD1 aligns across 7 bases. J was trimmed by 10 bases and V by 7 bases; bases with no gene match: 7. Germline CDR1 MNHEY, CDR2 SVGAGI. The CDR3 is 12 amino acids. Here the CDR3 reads CASNTIGGEQFF. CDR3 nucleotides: TGTGCCAGCAACACGATAGGGGGCGAGCAGTTCTTC.

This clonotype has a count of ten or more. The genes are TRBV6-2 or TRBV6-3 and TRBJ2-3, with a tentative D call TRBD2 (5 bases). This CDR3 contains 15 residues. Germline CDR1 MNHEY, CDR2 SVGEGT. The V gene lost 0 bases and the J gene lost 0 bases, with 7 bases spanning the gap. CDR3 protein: CASSYSAGSTDTQYF. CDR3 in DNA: TGTGCCAGCAGTTACTCGGCGGGTAGCACAGATACGCAGTATTTT.

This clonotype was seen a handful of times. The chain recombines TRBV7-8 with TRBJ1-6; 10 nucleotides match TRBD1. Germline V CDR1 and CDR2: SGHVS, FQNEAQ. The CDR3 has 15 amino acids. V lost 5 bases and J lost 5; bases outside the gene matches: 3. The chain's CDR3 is CASSKDRGDNSPLHF. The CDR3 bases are TGTGCCAGCAGCAAGGACAGGGGGGATAATTCACCCCTCCACTTT.

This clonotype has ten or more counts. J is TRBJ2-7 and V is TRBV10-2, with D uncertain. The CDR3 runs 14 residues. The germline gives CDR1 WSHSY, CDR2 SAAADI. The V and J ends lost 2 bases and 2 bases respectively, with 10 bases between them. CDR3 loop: CASSEADTAYEQYF. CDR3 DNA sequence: TGCGCCAGCAGTGAGGCCGACACGGCCTACGAGCAGTACTTC.

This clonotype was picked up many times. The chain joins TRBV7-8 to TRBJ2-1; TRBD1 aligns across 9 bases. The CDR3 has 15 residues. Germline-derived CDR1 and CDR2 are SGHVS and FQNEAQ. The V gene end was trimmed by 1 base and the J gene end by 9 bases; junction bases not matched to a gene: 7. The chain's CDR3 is CASSLGDRALGEQFF. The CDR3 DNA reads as TGTGCCAGCAGCTTAGGGGACAGGGCGCTGGGTGAGCAGTTCTTC.

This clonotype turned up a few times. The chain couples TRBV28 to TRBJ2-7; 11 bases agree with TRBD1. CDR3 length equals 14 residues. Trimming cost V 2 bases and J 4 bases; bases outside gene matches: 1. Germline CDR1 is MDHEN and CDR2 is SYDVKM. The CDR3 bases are TGTGCCAGCAGTTTAGGGACAGGGGGGTACGAGCAGTACTTC. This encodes CASSLGTGGYEQYF.